This entry features one T cell receptor beta chain sequence. These data are taken from a study of CD8 T cells in Susac syndrome. Turning to the study itself: At the time their blood was drawn, patients with Susac syndrome were either therapy-naive, on corticosteroids (with some of them also receiving intravenous immunoglobulin), or on intravenous immunoglobulin alone.

CD8+ and CD4+ T cells were negatively isolated; TEMRA cells were FACS-enriched. It was with random hexamers that roughly 0.45 to 1 ug RNA was reverse transcribed. In TCRdb, the immunoSEQ multiplex PCR reads were re-called with MiXCR into one record per CDR3 protein. The repertoire holds roughly 110,000 distinct CDR3 sequences, with approximately 94% as singletons. The sample consisted of CD8+ T cells from PBMCs. The sequence was obtained from a human donor with Susac syndrome.

The chain's CDR3 is CASSDTTSGGALEQFF. CDR3 sequence (DNA): TGTGCCAGCAGTGACACAACTAGCGGGGGGGCATTGGAGCAGTTCTTC. The chain uses TRBV6-4 and TRBJ2-1; 13 bases match TRBD2. CDR1 is MRHNA and CDR2 is SNTAGT in the germline V gene. V was clipped by 2 bases and J by 10 bases; unmatched bases: 8. The CDR3 is made up of 16 amino acids.